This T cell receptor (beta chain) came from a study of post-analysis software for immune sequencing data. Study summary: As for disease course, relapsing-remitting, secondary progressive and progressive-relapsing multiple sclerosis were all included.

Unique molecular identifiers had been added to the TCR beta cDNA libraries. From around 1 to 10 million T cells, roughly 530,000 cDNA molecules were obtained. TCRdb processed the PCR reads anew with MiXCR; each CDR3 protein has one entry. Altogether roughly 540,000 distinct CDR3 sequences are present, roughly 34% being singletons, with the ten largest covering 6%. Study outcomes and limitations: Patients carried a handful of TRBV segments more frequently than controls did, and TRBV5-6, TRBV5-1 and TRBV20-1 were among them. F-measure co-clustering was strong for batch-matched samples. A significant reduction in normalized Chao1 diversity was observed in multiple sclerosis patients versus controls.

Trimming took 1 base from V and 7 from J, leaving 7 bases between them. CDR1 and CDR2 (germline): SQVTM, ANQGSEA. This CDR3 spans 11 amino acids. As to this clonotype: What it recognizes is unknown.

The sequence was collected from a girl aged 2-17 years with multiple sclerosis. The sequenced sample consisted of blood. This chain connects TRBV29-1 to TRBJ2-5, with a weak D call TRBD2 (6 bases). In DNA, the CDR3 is TGCAGCGTTGAAGGGGGAGGGACCCAGTACTTC. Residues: CSVEGGGTQYF.